One and the same sample provided the 19 T cell receptor beta chains below, sequenced in a study of shared clonotypes between healthy human individuals. Profiling relied on immunoSEQ multiplex PCR, and the TCRdb table lists in-frame clones only, not all of them. The profile shows 2,100,000 or so clones, more than 90% of them singletons. The sample taken for sequencing was naive CD4+ T cells sorted from blood. Subset meaning: CD45RA+ positively selected. Receptors were obtained from a man between 18 and 35 years old in good health.

V is TRBV4-1 and J is TRBJ2-7, with TRBD2 matching 8 bases. Germline CDR1 and CDR2: MGHRA and YSYEKL. The trim removed 1 base at V and 1 base at J, leaving 3 bases unmatched. This CDR3 contains 15 residues. CDR3 amino acids: CASSQALAESYEQYF. The CDR3 DNA reads TGCGCCAGCAGCCAAGCACTAGCGGAGTCCTACGAGCAGTACTTC.

The chain uses TRBV5-8 and TRBJ1-5, with unresolved D. V was pared by 0 bases and J by 3 bases, with 7 bases between. This CDR3 is 14 amino acids long. Germline CDR1 SGHTS, CDR2 YDEGEE. CDR3 DNA: TGTGCCAGCAGCTTGGACAGCTCCAATCAGCCCCAGCATTTT. It is translated as CASSLDSSNQPQHF.

CDR3: CSVGGTEEKLFF. DNA for the CDR3: TGCAGCGTTGGAGGGACAGAGGAAAAACTGTTTTTT. The gene calls are TRBV29-1 and TRBJ1-4, with 7 bases matching TRBD1. Trimming cost V 4 bases and J 8 bases; bases outside gene matches: 4. This CDR3 has 12 amino acids. CDR1 and CDR2 (germline): SQVTM, ANQGSEA.

V usage is TRBV6-6 and J usage is TRBJ1-2, with D perhaps TRBD1 (5 bases). V dropped 7 bases and J dropped 4 bases, with 16 bases sitting between them. The CDR3 is 14 amino acids. Germline V gene lookup returns CDR1 MNHNY and CDR2 SVGAGI (reference sequence). DNA of the CDR3: TGTGCCAGCACCACTTCCGCAGGGTTCTATGGCTACACCTTC. This translates into CASTTSAGFYGYTF.

The J gene is TRBJ2-7, the V gene TRBV6-5, with TRBD2 as a possible D gene (5 bases). The CDR3 consists of 13 residues. The V gene's germline CDR1 is MNHEY and CDR2 SVGAGI. V shed 6 bases and J shed 7 bases, with 16 bases lying between them. The CDR3 nucleotides read TGTGCCAGCAGGGATCTAGTGGGCGGGGAGCAGTACTTC. Its protein is CASRDLVGGEQYF.

The chain joins TRBV15 to TRBJ2-7; weak D call: TRBD1 (5 bases). Germline V gene data show CDR1 as LNHNV and CDR2 as YYDKDF (reference sequence). This CDR3 has 14 amino acids. V dropped 5 bases and J dropped 2 bases, with 13 bases sitting between them. The CDR3 loop reads CATSPQGRAYEQYF. DNA of the CDR3: TGTGCCACCAGCCCCCAGGGTAGAGCCTACGAGCAGTACTTC.

The chain joins TRBV27 to TRBJ1-2; 7 nucleotides agree with TRBD1. The CDR3 is 15 amino acids. V was pared by 4 bases and J by 8 bases, with 13 bases of the junction left unmatched. Germline CDR1 reads MNHEY; CDR2 reads SMNVEV (reference sequence). CDR3 coding DNA: TGTGCCAGCAGTTCGCAGGGGGGCGCCTGGAGGGGCTACACCTTC. Translating it yields CASSSQGGAWRGYTF.

This chain links TRBV7-9 with TRBJ1-2; D perhaps matches TRBD1 (6 bases). CDR1 and CDR2 from the germline V gene are SEHNR and FQNEAQ (reference sequence). V was trimmed by 4 bases and J by 6 bases, leaving 24 bases between them. This CDR3 region has 17 residues. In DNA, the CDR3 is TGTGCCAGCAGCTCCTACGGGATTGGGGGGCCCCATGATGGCTACACCTTC. This encodes CASSSYGIGGPHDGYTF.

This clone occurred once. CDR3 loop: CASSPRRLAEQPYNEQFF. As DNA, the CDR3 is TGTGCCAGCTCACCAAGGAGGCTAGCGGAACAACCCTACAATGAGCAGTTCTTC. The chain employs TRBV18 and TRBJ2-1; TRBD2 matches 7 bases. This CDR3 is built from 18 residues. The V gene's germline CDR1 is KGHSH and CDR2 LQKENI. J lost 2 bases, V lost 2 bases, and 12 bases had no gene match.

This clone was seen once. The same CDR3 arises from other DNA sequences in this sample as well. The rearrangement links TRBV30 to TRBJ1-1; D remains ambiguous. This CDR3 has 13 residues. V was shortened by 2 bases and J by 1 base, with 8 bases between the two germline ends. Germline CDR1 GTSNPN, CDR2 SVGIG (reference sequence). CDR3 protein: CAWSRRGNTEAFF. In nucleotides, the CDR3 is TGTGCCTGGAGTCGACGGGGGAACACTGAAGCTTTCTTT.

J is TRBJ1-1 and V is TRBV25-1, with D unclear. Germline loops: CDR1 MGHDK, CDR2 SYGVNS. V lost 2 bases and J lost 5, with 18 bases in between. CDR3 length: 16 residues. The CDR3 coding sequence is TGTGCCAGCAGTGAAACCCGGCCGGGGTCTAGTACTGAAGCTTTCTTT. This sequence encodes CASSETRPGSSTEAFF.

The CDR3 loop is CASSTPPNYGYTF. The CDR3 nucleotides are TGTGCCAGCAGTACTCCCCCGAACTATGGCTACACCTTC. This sequence joins TRBV28 and TRBJ1-2; no firm D call. Trimming cost V 5 bases and J 2 bases, with 9 bases left between them. The CDR3 length is 13 residues. Germline V lookup: CDR1 MDHEN, CDR2 SYDVKM.

This chain joins TRBV5-8 and TRBJ2-2, with TRBD1 identical over 7 bases. Germline values: CDR1 SGHTS, CDR2 YDEGEE. This CDR3 has 15 residues. Unmatched junction bases numbered 5, after V lost 5 bases and J lost 1 base. In DNA, the CDR3 is TGTGCCAGCAGTCGCGACAGGGTGAACACCGGGGAGCTGTTTTTT. It specifies CASSRDRVNTGELFF. Based on the CDR3 plus reference TRBV5-8 and TRBJ2-2, the full variable domain is EAGVTQSPTHLIKTRGQQATLRCSPISGHTSVYWYQQALGLGLQFLLWYDEGEERNRGNFPPRFSGRQFPNYSSELNVNALELEDSALYLCASSRDRVNTGELFFGEGSRLTVL.

V and J are TRBV6-5 and TRBJ2-1, with 10 bases fitting TRBD1. The V gene end was trimmed by 5 bases and the J gene end by 7 bases; junction bases not matched to a gene: 5. The germline gives CDR1 MNHEY, CDR2 SVGAGI. CDR3 size: 14 residues. As DNA, the CDR3 is TGTGCCAGCAGTCGGACAGGGGGGGAGAATGAGCAGTTCTTC. It translates to CASSRTGGENEQFF.

This clone was counted a few times. The same CDR3 can be traced to other DNA sequences in this sample. V usage is TRBV30 and J usage is TRBJ1-5, with 8 bases aligning to TRBD1. The trim removed 0 bases at V and 5 bases at J, leaving 0 bases unmatched. The germline CDR1 and CDR2 sequences are GTSNPN and SVGIG (reference sequence). CDR3 length equals 13 residues. This chain's CDR3 is CAWSVQGDQPQHF. The CDR3 bases are TGTGCCTGGAGTGTACAGGGGGATCAGCCCCAGCATTTT. The whole variable domain, remainder taken from reference TRBV30 and TRBJ1-5, is SQTIHQWPATLVQPVGSPLSLECTVEGTSNPNLYWYRQAAGRGLQLLFYSVGIGQISSEVPQNLSASRPQDRQFILSSKKLLLSDSGFYLCAWSVQGDQPQHFGDGTRLSIL.

This chain's CDR3 is CASSFSQFRFYEQFF. CDR3 bases: TGTGCCAGCAGCTTTAGCCAGTTCCGCTTCTATGAGCAGTTCTTC. The V call is TRBV5-6, the J call TRBJ2-1; D gene uncertain. V was shortened by 2 bases and J by 8 bases, with 17 bases between the two germline ends. The CDR3 has 15 amino acids. Germline V gives CDR1 SGHDT, CDR2 YYEEEE.

The rearrangement links TRBV6-5 to TRBJ2-7; 8 positions agree with TRBD2. Germline loops: CDR1 MNHEY, CDR2 SVGAGI. V shed 6 bases and J 6 bases; nucleotides not matched to a gene: 4. The CDR3 is 12 amino acids. CDR3 DNA sequence: TGTGCCAGCAGGTACACTAGCGGCGAGCAGTACTTC. It translates to CASRYTSGEQYF.

The chain carries TRBV9 and TRBJ1-1; 8 bases align to TRBD1. CDR3 length: 17 residues. Germline V gene lookup returns CDR1 SGDLS and CDR2 YYNGEE. The V gene end was trimmed by 4 bases and the J gene end by 1 base; junction bases not matched to a gene: 12. CDR3 protein: CASSKRGRGLENTEAFF. DNA of the CDR3: TGTGCCAGCAGCAAGAGGGGCAGGGGGCTTGAGAACACTGAAGCTTTCTTT.

The genes are TRBV9 and TRBJ2-2; 8 bases are shared with TRBD2. Germline lookup yields CDR1 SGDLS and CDR2 YYNGEE. Trimming took 3 bases from V and 3 from J; bases not matched to a gene: 1. The CDR3 is made up of 14 amino acids. This CDR3 is CASSASGHTGELFF. CDR3 bases: TGTGCCAGCAGCGCTAGCGGGCACACCGGGGAGCTGTTTTTT.